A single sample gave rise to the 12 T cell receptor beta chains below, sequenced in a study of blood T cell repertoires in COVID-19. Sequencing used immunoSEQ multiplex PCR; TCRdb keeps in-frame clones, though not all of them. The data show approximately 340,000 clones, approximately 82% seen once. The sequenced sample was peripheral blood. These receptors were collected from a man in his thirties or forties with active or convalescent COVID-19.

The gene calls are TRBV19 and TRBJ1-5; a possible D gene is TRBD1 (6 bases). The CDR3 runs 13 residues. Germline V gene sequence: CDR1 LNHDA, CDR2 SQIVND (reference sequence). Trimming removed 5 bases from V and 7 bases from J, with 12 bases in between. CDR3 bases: TGTGCCAGTAGTCTAGGACAGAGCCAGCCCCAGCATTTT. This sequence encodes CASSLGQSQPQHF.

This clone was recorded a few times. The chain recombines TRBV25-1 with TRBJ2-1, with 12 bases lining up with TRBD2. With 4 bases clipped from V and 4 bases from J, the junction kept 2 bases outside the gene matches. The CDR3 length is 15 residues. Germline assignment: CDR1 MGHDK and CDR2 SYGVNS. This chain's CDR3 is CASSGTSGTYNEQFF. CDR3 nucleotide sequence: TGTGCCAGCAGTGGGACTAGCGGGACATACAATGAGCAGTTCTTC.

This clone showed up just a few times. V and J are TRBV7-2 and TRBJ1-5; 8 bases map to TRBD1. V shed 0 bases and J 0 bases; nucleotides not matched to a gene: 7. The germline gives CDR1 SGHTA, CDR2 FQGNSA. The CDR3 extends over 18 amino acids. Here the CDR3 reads CASSLAPDRGYSNQPQHF. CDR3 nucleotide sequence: TGTGCCAGCAGCTTAGCCCCCGACAGGGGATATAGCAATCAGCCCCAGCATTTT.

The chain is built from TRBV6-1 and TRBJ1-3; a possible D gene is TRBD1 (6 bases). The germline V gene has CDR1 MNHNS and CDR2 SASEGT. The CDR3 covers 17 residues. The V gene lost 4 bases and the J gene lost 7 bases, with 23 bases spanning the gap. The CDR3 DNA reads TGTGCCAGCAGTGTGATACGCGCGCAGGGGCGGCGGAACACCATATATTTT. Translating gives CASSVIRAQGRRNTIYF.

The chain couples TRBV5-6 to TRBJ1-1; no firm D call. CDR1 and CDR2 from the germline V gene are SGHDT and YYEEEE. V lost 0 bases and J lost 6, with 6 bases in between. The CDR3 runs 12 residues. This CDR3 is CASSLEEAEAFF. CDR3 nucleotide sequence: TGTGCCAGCAGCTTGGAGGAGGCTGAAGCTTTCTTT.

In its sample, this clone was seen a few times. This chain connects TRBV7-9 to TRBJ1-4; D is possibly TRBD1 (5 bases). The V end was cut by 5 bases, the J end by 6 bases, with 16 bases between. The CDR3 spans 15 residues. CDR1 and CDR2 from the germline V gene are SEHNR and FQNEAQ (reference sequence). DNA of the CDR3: TGTGCCAGCAGCCCGGGCCAGGGCGAAGATGAAAAACTGTTTTTT. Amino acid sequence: CASSPGQGEDEKLFF. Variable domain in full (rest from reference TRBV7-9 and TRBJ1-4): DTGVSQNPRHKITKRGQNVTFRCDPISEHNRLYWYRQTLGQGPEFLTYFQNEAQLEKSRLLSDRFSAERPKGSFSTLEIQRTEQGDSAMYLCASSPGQGEDEKLFFGSGTQLSVL.

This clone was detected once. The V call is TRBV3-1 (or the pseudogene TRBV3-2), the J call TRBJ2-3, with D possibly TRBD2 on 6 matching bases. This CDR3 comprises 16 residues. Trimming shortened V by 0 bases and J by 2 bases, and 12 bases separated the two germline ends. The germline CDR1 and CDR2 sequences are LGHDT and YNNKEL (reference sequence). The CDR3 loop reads CASSQEASDDTDTQYF. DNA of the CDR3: TGTGCCAGCAGCCAAGAGGCTAGCGACGACACAGATACGCAGTATTTT.

CDR3 residues: CASSFGLAGVGHEQYF. CDR3 coding DNA: TGTGCCAGCAGTTTTGGACTAGCGGGAGTCGGCCACGAGCAGTACTTC. The J gene is TRBJ2-7, the V gene TRBV28, with TRBD2 identical over 13 bases. The CDR3 spans 16 residues. V shed 3 bases, J shed 5 bases, and the junction held 7 bases outside the gene matches. In germline, CDR1 is MDHEN, CDR2 SYDVKM.

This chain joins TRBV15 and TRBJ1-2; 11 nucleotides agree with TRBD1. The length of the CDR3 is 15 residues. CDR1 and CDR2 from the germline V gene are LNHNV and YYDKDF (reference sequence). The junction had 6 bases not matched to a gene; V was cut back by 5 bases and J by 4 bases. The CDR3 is CATSPEGQGVYGYTF. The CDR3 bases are TGTGCCACCAGCCCCGAGGGACAGGGGGTCTATGGCTACACCTTC.

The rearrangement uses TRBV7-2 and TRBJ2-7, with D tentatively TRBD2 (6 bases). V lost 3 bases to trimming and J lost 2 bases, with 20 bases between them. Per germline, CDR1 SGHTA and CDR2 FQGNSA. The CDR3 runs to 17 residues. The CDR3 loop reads CASSFTGTPYQTYEQYF. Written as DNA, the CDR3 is TGTGCCAGCAGCTTCACCGGGACTCCATACCAAACCTACGAGCAGTACTTC.

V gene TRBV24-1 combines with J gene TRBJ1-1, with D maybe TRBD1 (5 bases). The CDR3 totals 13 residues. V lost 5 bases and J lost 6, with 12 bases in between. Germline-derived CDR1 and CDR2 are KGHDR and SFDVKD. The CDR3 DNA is TGTGCCACCAGTGGGGGGGAATTCTCTGAAGCTTTCTTT. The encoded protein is CATSGGEFSEAFF.

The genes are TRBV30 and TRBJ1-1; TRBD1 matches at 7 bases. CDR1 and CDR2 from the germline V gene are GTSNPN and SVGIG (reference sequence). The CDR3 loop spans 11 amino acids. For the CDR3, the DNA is TGTGCTGGACAGGAGAACACTGAAGCTTTCTTT. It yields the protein CAGQENTEAFF.